The rows below give T cell receptor beta chains drawn from one sample of a study of metastatic and nonmetastatic thyroid tumors. TCRdb reassembled clones from the PCR reads with MiXCR. The sample lists 13,000 or so clones, 25% to 30% occurring once. Sequencing was done on a sample of blood. The receptors derive from a female donor with papillary thyroid cancer or a benign thyroid nodule (not recorded which). Some clones in this sample may be carry-over from other donors' samples. The CDR3 runs from the conserved cysteine through the conserved F or W. A D gene is named only where the DNA matches it firmly. Part of the rows lack a size; the others show once, few, many or a class for expanded clones.

D	size	length	V	J	DNA	CDR3
.	.	13	TRBV6-6	TRBJ2-7	TGTGCCAGCAGTTACCGGGACTGGAACGAGCAGTACTTC	CASSYRDWNEQYF
.	.	15	TRBV5-1	TRBJ2-7	TGCGCCAGCAGCAAAGACGGGCCTGCCGGCAACGAGCAGTACTTC	CASSKDGPAGNEQYF
.	.	20	TRBV6-2/TRBV6-3	TRBJ2-6	TGTGCCAGCAGTTACTCGAAAGGCTCCCTATTCTGGTCTGGGGCCAACGTCCTGACTTTC	CASSYSKGSLFWSGANVLTF
TRBD2	medium-sized	15	TRBV9	TRBJ2-1	TGTGCCAGCAGCGTAGAGTATGGGACTAGCAATGAGCAGTTCTTC	CASSVEYGTSNEQFF
TRBD1	medium-sized	13	TRBV7-6	TRBJ1-1	TGTGCCAGCAGCCCGGGACAGGGTTTAGAGGCTTTCTTT	CASSPGQGLEAFF
.	.	15	TRBV6-5	TRBJ2-2	TGTGCCAGCAGTTACGAGGCCAGTAACACCGGGGAGCTGTTTTTT	CASSYEASNTGELFF
.	medium-sized	15	TRBV7-8	TRBJ2-1	TGTGCCAGCAGCCCGCTAGCGACTGATTACAATGAGCAGTTCTTC	CASSPLATDYNEQFF
.	.	13	TRBV6-2/TRBV6-3	TRBJ2-3	TGTGCCAGCCGTATACGGTTCACAGATACGCAGTATTTT	CASRIRFTDTQYF
TRBD1	.	13	TRBV20-1	TRBJ1-5	TGCAGTGCTCGTGACAGGGGGAGTCAGCCCCAGCATTTT	CSARDRGSQPQHF
.	many	14	TRBV19	TRBJ1-5	TGTGCCAGTAATGATAGGGCCAGAGATCAGCCCCAGCATTTT	CASNDRARDQPQHF
TRBD2	.	17	TRBV4-1	TRBJ2-7	TGCGCCAGCAGCCAACTAGCGGGGGTCCTAAGCTCCTACGAGCAGTACTTC	CASSQLAGVLSSYEQYF
.	.	16	TRBV20-1	TRBJ2-1	TGCAGTGCTAGAGATCTTTCTAGCGTAAATTACAATGAGCAGTTCTTC	CSARDLSSVNYNEQFF
TRBD2	.	19	TRBV6-2/TRBV6-3	TRBJ2-3	TGTGCCAGCAGTTACTCCCACCTCTCGACTAGCCCTAGCACAGATACGCAGTATTTT	CASSYSHLSTSPSTDTQYF
TRBD2	medium-sized	17	TRBV6-5	TRBJ2-5	TGTGCCAGCAGCTACCCGACTAGCGGGGGGCTGAGAGAGACCCAGTACTTC	CASSYPTSGGLRETQYF
.	medium-sized	13	TRBV24-1	TRBJ2-3	TGTGCCACCAGTGATTTGGCCACAGATACGCAGTATTTT	CATSDLATDTQYF
TRBD2	many	21	TRBV9	TRBJ2-3	TGTGCCAGCAGCGTAGATGAGGTGGCTAGCGGAGCCTCCGGGCGCACAGATACGCAGTATTTT	CASSVDEVASGASGRTDTQYF
.	.	13	TRBV7-8	TRBJ2-7	TGTGCCAGCAGCTTAGCGTCTAGCCGGAGCCGGTCCTTC	CASSLASSRSRSF
.	.	11	TRBV12-3/TRBV12-4	TRBJ2-2	TGTGCCAGCAGGGCCCCTGGGGAGCTGTTTTTT	CASRAPGELFF
TRBD2	.	16	TRBV11-2	TRBJ2-1	TGTGCCAGCAGCCTCCACTCTAGCGGGAGCTTGTATGAGCAGTTCTTC	CASSLHSSGSLYEQFF
.	few	13	TRBV6-2/TRBV6-3	TRBJ2-6	TGTGCCAGCAGCGAGGTCGGAGCCAACGTCCTGACTTTC	CASSEVGANVLTF
TRBD1	many	15	TRBV11-1	TRBJ2-3	TGTGCCAGCAGCTTAGCTGCCGGACAGGGGGATACGCAGTATTTT	CASSLAAGQGDTQYF
.	.	14	TRBV7-2	TRBJ1-3	TGTGCCAGCAGTCAGGACAGCTCTGGAAACACCATATATTTT	CASSQDSSGNTIYF
.	medium-sized	13	TRBV10-2	TRBJ2-3	TGCGCCAGCAGTGACCAGGAGGCAGATACGCAGTATTTT	CASSDQEADTQYF
.	few	16	TRBV12-3/TRBV12-4	TRBJ2-7	TGTGCCAGCAGTCAAAAGGGCGGGTCTAGATACAACGAGCAGTACTTC	CASSQKGGSRYNEQYF